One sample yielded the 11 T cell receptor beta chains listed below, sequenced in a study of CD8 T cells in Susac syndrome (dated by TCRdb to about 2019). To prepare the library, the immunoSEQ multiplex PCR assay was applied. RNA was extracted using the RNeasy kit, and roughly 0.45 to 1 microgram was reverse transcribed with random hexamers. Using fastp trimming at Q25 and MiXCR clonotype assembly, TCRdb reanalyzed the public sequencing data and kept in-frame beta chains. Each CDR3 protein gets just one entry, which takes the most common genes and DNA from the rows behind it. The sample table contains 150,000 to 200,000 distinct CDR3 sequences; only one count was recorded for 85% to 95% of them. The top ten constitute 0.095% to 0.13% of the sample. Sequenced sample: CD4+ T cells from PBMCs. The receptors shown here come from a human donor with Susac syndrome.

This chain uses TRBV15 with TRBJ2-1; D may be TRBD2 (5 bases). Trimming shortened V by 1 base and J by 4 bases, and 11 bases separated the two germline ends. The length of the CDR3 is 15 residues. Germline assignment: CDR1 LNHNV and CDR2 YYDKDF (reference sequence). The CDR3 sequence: CATSRGGSEYNEQFF. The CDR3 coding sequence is TGTGCCACCAGCAGAGGAGGGTCCGAGTACAATGAGCAGTTCTTC.

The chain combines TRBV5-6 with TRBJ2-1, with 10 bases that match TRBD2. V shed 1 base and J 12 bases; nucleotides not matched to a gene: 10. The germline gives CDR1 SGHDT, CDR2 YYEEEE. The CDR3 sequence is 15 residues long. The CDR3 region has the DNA TGTGCCAGCAGCTTGCCAAGCGGGGGGGCTGGGGTGCAGTTCTTC. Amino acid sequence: CASSLPSGGAGVQFF.

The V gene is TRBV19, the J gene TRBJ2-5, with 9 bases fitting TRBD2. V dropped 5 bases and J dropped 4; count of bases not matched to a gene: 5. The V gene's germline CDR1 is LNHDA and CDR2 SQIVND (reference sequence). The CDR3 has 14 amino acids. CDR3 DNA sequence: TGTGCCAGTAGTCCTAGCGGGGCTGGAGAGACCCAGTACTTC. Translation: CASSPSGAGETQYF.

CDR3 protein: CASSPRGAHEQYF. The CDR3 DNA reads as TGTGCCAGCTCACCACGAGGGGCCCACGAGCAGTACTTC. The genes are TRBV18 and TRBJ2-7; D tentatively reads TRBD1 or TRBD2 (5 bases each). Per germline, CDR1 KGHSH and CDR2 LQKENI. V was shortened by 1 base and J by 5 bases, with 9 bases between the two germline ends. This CDR3 comprises 13 residues.

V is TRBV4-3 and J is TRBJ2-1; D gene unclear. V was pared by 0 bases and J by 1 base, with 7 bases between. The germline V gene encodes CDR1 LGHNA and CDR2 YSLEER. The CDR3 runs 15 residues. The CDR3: CASSQDPRSYNEQFF. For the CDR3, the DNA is TGCGCCAGCAGCCAAGATCCAAGATCCTACAATGAGCAGTTCTTC.

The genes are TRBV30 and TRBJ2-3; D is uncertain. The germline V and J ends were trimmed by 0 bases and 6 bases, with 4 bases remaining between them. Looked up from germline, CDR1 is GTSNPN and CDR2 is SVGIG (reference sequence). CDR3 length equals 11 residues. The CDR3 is CAWSVGDTQYF. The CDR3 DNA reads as TGTGCCTGGAGTGTAGGGGATACGCAGTATTTT. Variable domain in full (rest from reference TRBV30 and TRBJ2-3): SQTIHQWPATLVQPVGSPLSLECTVEGTSNPNLYWYRQAAGRGLQLLFYSVGIGQISSEVPQNLSASRPQDRQFILSSKKLLLSDSGFYLCAWSVGDTQYFGPGTRLTVL.

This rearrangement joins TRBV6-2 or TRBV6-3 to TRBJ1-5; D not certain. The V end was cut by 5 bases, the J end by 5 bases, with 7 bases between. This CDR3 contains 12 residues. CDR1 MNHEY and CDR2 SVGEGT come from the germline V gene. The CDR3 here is CASSATYQPQHF. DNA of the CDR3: TGTGCCAGCAGTGCAACCTATCAGCCCCAGCATTTT.

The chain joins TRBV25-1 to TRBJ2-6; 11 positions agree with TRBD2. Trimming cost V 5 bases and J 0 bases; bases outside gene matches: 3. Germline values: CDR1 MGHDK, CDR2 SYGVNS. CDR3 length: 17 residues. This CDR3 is CASSPTSGASGANVLTF. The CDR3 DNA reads TGTGCCAGCAGTCCGACTAGCGGGGCCTCTGGGGCCAACGTCCTGACTTTC. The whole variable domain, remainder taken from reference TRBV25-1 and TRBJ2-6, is EADIYQTPRYLVIGTGKKITLECSQTMGHDKMYWYQQDPGMELHLIHYSYGVNSTEKGDLSSESTVSRIRTEHFPLTLESARPSHTSQYLCASSPTSGASGANVLTFGAGSRLTVL.

CDR3 nucleotide sequence: TGTGCCAGCTCACACCCTAGCGGGGGAGGAGATACGCAGTATTTT. It specifies CASSHPSGGGDTQYF. This sequence joins TRBV18 and TRBJ2-3; 10 nucleotides line up with TRBD2. Germline lookup yields CDR1 KGHSH and CDR2 LQKENI. This CDR3 is 15 amino acids long. Losses at the gene ends were 4 bases for V and 5 bases for J; bases not matched to a gene: 6.

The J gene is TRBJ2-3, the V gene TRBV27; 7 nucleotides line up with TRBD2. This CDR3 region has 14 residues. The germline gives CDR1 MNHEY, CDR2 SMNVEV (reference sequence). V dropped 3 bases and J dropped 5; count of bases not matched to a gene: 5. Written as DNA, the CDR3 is TGTGCCAGCAGTTTTGGGCTAGCGGTAGATACGCAGTATTTT. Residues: CASSFGLAVDTQYF.

The CDR3 sequence: CASSRSDRGPYEQYF. The DNA for the CDR3 is TGTGCCAGCAGCCGCAGTGACAGGGGTCCCTACGAGCAGTACTTC. The chain recombines TRBV12-3 or TRBV12-4 with TRBJ2-7; TRBD1 agrees at 8 bases. The CDR3 spans 15 residues. The trim removed 6 bases at V and 2 bases at J, leaving 9 bases unmatched.